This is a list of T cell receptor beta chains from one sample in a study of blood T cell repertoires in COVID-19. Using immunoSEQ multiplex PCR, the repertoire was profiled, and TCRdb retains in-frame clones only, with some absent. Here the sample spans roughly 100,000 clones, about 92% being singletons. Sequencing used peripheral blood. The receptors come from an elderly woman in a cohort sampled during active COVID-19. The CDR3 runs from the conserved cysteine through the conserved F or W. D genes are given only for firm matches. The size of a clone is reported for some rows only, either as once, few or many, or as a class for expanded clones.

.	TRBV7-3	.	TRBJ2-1	TGTGCCAGCAGCCGGGACTCGATTACCTACAATGAGCAGTTCTTC	CASSRDSITYNEQFF
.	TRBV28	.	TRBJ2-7	TGTGCCAGCAGTAGGGGAACCTACGAGCAGTACTTC	CASSRGTYEQYF
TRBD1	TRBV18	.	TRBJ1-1	TGTGCCAGCTCACCGGGACAGGTAAACACTGAAGCTTTCTTT	CASSPGQVNTEAFF
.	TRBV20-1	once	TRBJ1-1	TGCAGTTCTACTCCAGGAACTGAAGCTTTCTTT	CSSTPGTEAFF
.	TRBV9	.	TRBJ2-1	TGTGCCAGCAATTTAAAGCTTAACTCCTACAATGAGCAGTTCTTC	CASNLKLNSYNEQFF
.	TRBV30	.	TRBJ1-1	TGTGCCTGGAGGACAGGGAACACTGAAGCTTTCTTT	CAWRTGNTEAFF
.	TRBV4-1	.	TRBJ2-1	TGCGCCAGCAGCCCGACACCATTGAATGAGCAGTTCTTC	CASSPTPLNEQFF
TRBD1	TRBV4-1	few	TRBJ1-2	TGCGCCAGCAGCCAAGATCATGACAGGGGTGAGGGCTACACCTTC	CASSQDHDRGEGYTF
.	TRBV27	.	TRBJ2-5	TGTGCCAGCAGCATCACCGGTTTCCAAGAGACCCAGTACTTC	CASSITGFQETQYF
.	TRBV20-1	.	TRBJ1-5	TGCAGTGCTAGTTCGAGTGACAGTGTTAATCAGCCCCAGCATTTT	CSASSSDSVNQPQHF
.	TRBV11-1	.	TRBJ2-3	TGTGCCAGCTCGAGCGGATCGAGCACAGATACGCAGTATTTT	CASSSGSSTDTQYF
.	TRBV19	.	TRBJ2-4	TGTGCCAGTCGGGGGCGGGGGTGGAAAAACATTCAGTACTTC	CASRGRGWKNIQYF
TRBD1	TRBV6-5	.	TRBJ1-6	TGTGCCAGCAGGCGGGACAGGGCAAATTCACCCCTCCACTTT	CASRRDRANSPLHF
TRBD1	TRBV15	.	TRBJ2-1	TGTGCCACCAGCGGAATGGGACAGCTGAACAATGAGCAGTTCTTC	CATSGMGQLNNEQFF
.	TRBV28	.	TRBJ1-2	TGTGCCAGCAGTTTATCTTCCCCAGGCTATGGCTACACCTTC	CASSLSSPGYGYTF
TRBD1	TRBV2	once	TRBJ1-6	TGTGCCAGCAAGTTCGACAGGGCGAATTCACCCCTCCACTTT	CASKFDRANSPLHF
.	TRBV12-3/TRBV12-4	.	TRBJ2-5	TGTGCCAGCAGTTTTTTCGGAGAGACCCAGTACTTC	CASSFFGETQYF
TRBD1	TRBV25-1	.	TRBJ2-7	TGTGCCAGCAGTGAAGGGGCAGGGGGCATCTACGAGCAGTACTTC	CASSEGAGGIYEQYF
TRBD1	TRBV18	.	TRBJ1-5	TGTGCCAGCTCATCAGGGGGACAGGGGAGCAATCAGCCCCAGCATTTT	CASSSGGQGSNQPQHF
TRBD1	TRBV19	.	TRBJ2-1	TGTGCCAGTAGAAGACAGGGTTCACTCGACAATGAGCAGTTCTTC	CASRRQGSLDNEQFF
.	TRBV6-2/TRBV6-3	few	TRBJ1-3	TGTGCCAGCAGTTGGAGTGGAAACACCATATATTTT	CASSWSGNTIYF
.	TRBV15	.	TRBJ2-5	TGTGCCACCAGCAGAGAGCGGGCAAGCGGGGAGACCCAGTACTTC	CATSRERASGETQYF
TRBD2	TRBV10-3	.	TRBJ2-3	TGTGCCATCAGTGAACCAGTGGGGGAGACTAGCGGGAGCCAATACACAGATACGCAGTATTTT	CAISEPVGETSGSQYTDTQYF
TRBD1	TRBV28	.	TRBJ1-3	TGTGCCAGCAGTCGGGACAGTCCGGCTGGAAACACCATATATTTT	CASSRDSPAGNTIYF
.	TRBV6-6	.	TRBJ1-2	TGTGCCAGCAGTTCCAGGGTATACGGCTACACCTTC	CASSSRVYGYTF
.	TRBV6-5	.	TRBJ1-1	TGTGCCAGCAGCCAGTTCGCGGGGCGAGCTTTCTTT	CASSQFAGRAFF
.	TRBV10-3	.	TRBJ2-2	TGTGCCATCAGTCCGACGGGAGCTATAGCCGGGGAGCTGTTTTTT	CAISPTGAIAGELFF
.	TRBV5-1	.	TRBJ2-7	TGCGCCAGCAGCCCGGATGGGGCATCCTACGAGCAGTACTTC	CASSPDGASYEQYF
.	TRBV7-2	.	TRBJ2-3	TGTGCCAGCAGCTTAGGGGTGCGGGCAGATACGCAGTATTTT	CASSLGVRADTQYF